Below are 20 T cell receptor beta chains sequenced from a single sample in a study of T cells in women clearing cervical HPV infection. Assay used: immunoSEQ multiplex PCR; TCRdb lists only in-frame clones, some missing. The sample holds tens of thousands of clones. The specimen sequenced was blood buffy coat. The source is a woman between 18 and 75 years old with a cervical HPV16 infection that either progressed to CIN3+ or cleared (not recorded which).

Regarding this clone: The read comes to an end 3 residues before the CDR3 does, leaving the germline J gene to fill in the end. The sample carries other DNA sequences with the same CDR3. This chain connects TRBV5-1 to TRBJ2-5; D is perhaps TRBD1 or TRBD2 (5 bases each). This CDR3 region has 14 residues. Germline-derived CDR1 and CDR2 are SGHRS and YFSETQ. The V end was cut by 0 bases, the J end by 5 bases, with 11 bases between. CDR3 DNA (partial): TGCGCCAGCAGCTTGGGAGGGGCTAAGGAGACC. Its protein product is CASSLGGAKET. The complete CDR3 reads CASSLGGAKETQYF.

Note on this clone: From the germline J gene comes the end of the CDR3, since the read stops 3 residues before it. This sequence joins TRBV20-1 and TRBJ2-7; maybe TRBD2 (7 bases). The CDR3 is made up of 15 amino acids. CDR1 and CDR2 from the germline V gene are DFQATT and SNEGSKA (reference sequence). V was trimmed by 4 bases and J by 5 bases, leaving 21 bases between them. The covered CDR3 bases are TGCAGTGCTAATTCGCTCGGGGGGCCCCAGGACGAG. It yields the protein CSANSLGGPQDE. The complete CDR3 reads CSANSLGGPQDEQYF.

Worth noting for this clone: The CDR3 is cut off 3 residues early in the read; its end comes from the germline J gene. The chain carries TRBV6-2 or TRBV6-3 and TRBJ2-5, with D possibly being TRBD2 (5 bases). Germline V gene data show CDR1 as MNHEY and CDR2 as SVGEGT. V lost 2 bases and J lost 5, with 12 bases in between. The CDR3 spans 14 residues. CDR3 protein: CASSYDGVGETQYF. The DNA read from the CDR3 is TGTGCCAGCAGTTACGACGGGGTAGGGGAGACC.

Note on this clone: The read terminates 3 residues before the CDR3 end, so the remaining end is supplied by the germline J gene. This rearrangement joins TRBV5-1 to TRBJ2-2; 9 bases agree with TRBD1. The CDR3 has 16 amino acids. CDR1 SGHRS and CDR2 YFSETQ come from the germline V gene. With V trimmed by 3 bases and J by 5 bases, 8 bases remained unmatched. The CDR3 is CASSSIPTGGTGELFF. The DNA read from the CDR3 is TGCGCCAGCAGCTCCATCCCGACAGGGGGAACCGGGGAG.

For this clone: The DNA ends 3 residues before the CDR3 does, and the rest of the CDR3 is filled in from the germline J gene. V usage is TRBV19 and J usage is TRBJ1-4; maybe TRBD1 (5 bases). The CDR3 contains 15 residues. The V gene's germline CDR1 is LNHDA and CDR2 SQIVND (reference sequence). The V and J ends lost 6 bases and 5 bases respectively, with 16 bases between them. The CDR3 here is CASRPRAGSNEKLFF. The part of the CDR3 DNA that was read is TGTGCCAGTAGGCCCCGGGCAGGGTCGAATGAAAAA.

Comment on this clone: The read stops 3 residues short of the end of the CDR3; the missing end is completed from the germline J gene. The chain uses TRBV19 and TRBJ1-2; D is unclear. This CDR3 has 14 amino acids. Germline V gives CDR1 LNHDA, CDR2 SQIVND (reference sequence). Trimming removed 3 bases at V and 1 base at J, with 9 bases between. CDR3 sequence reads: CASSIIQSNYGYTF. Partial CDR3 DNA: TGTGCCAGTAGTATTATACAGAGTAACTATGGC.

As for this clone: Coverage ceases 3 residues before the CDR3 finishes, and the germline J gene fills in the end. The chain has TRBV20-1 and TRBJ2-7; 7 nucleotides line up with TRBD1. There are 12 residues in the CDR3. Per germline, CDR1 DFQATT and CDR2 SNEGSKA (reference sequence). The J segment lost 3 bases and the V segment lost 2 bases, leaving 1 base of the junction unmatched. Partial CDR3 DNA: TGCAGTGCTAGACGGGACAGCTACGAG. Translated: CSARRDSYE. The full CDR3 protein is CSARRDSYEQYF.

With regard to this clone: The CDR3 end falls 3 residues outside the read, so it is completed with the germline J gene. The chain combines TRBV7-9 with TRBJ1-2; 8 bases map to TRBD1. Germline V CDR1 and CDR2: SEHNR, FQNEAQ (reference sequence). CDR3 length equals 13 residues. After removal of 5 bases from V and 3 bases from J, the junction contained 2 bases not matched to a gene. The CDR3 loop is CASSPTGDYGYTF. The CDR3 bases that were read are TGTGCCAGCAGCCCGACAGGGGACTATGGC.

Comments on this clone: The read gets to within 3 residues of the CDR3 end, and the germline J gene fills in the rest. The chain couples TRBV20-1 to TRBJ1-1; 7 bases fit TRBD1. Germline-derived CDR1 and CDR2 are DFQATT and SNEGSKA (reference sequence). The J segment lost 2 bases and the V segment lost 5 bases, leaving 14 bases of the junction unmatched. The CDR3 is made up of 16 amino acids. CDR3 region: CSAATDLQGTNTEAFF. Partial CDR3 DNA: TGCAGTGCTGCTACCGATTTACAGGGGACCAACACTGAA.

On this clone: The read stops 3 residues short of the end of the CDR3; the missing end is completed from the germline J gene. The V call is TRBV16, the J call TRBJ2-3, with 8 bases that match TRBD2. The CDR3 totals 15 residues. After removal of 3 bases from V and 7 bases from J, the junction contained 9 bases not matched to a gene. Germline loops: CDR1 KGHSY, CDR2 FQNENV. The CDR3 bases that were read are TGTGCCAGCAGCCAGACGGCGGGAGGTTCTAATACG. Translated, it gives CASSQTAGGSNT. The full CDR3 reads CASSQTAGGSNTQYF.

The CDR3 bases that were read are TGTGCCAGCAGCTTAAGGCCCAGACAGCAAACCTTCTCTGGGGCCAACGTC. Its translation: CASSLRPRQQTFSGANV. The entire CDR3 reads CASSLRPRQQTFSGANVLTF. J is TRBJ2-6 and V is TRBV7-3; the D gene is possibly TRBD1 (5 bases). The CDR3 end lies 3 residues beyond the end of the read and is filled in from the germline J gene. CDR3 length equals 20 residues. From germline, CDR1 is SGHTA and CDR2 FQGTGA. Trimming stripped 1 base from V and 0 bases from J, with 19 bases between. The full variable domain, completed using reference TRBV7-3 and TRBJ2-6, is GAGVSQTPSNKVTEKGKYVELRCDPISGHTALYWYRQSLGQGPEFLIYFQGTGAADDSGLPNDRFFAVRPEGSVSTLKIQRTERGDSAVYLCASSLRPRQQTFSGANVLTFGAGSRLTVL.

Notes on this clone: The read falls 3 residues short of the CDR3 end, and the missing part is taken from the germline J gene. The genes are TRBV19 and TRBJ2-2; 7 positions agree with TRBD2. This CDR3 is 14 amino acids long. With 6 bases clipped from V and 3 bases from J, the junction kept 4 bases outside the gene matches. The germline V gene has CDR1 LNHDA and CDR2 SQIVND (reference sequence). The CDR3 DNA, read in part, is TGTGCCAGTAGCCCCCTAGCGGACACCGGGGAG. It specifies CASSPLADTGE. The entire CDR3 protein reads CASSPLADTGELFF.

The covered CDR3 bases are TGTGCCATCATGTCGGCAGGGACCTACGAG. It is translated as CAIMSAGTYE. The full-length CDR3 reads as CAIMSAGTYEQYF. This rearrangement joins TRBV10-3 to TRBJ2-7, with D tentatively TRBD1 (5 bases). Read sequence stops 3 residues before the CDR3 end, and the germline J gene provides the missing end. V lost 7 bases to trimming and J lost 2 bases, with 12 bases between them. Germline assignment: CDR1 ENHRY and CDR2 SYGVKD. The CDR3 extends over 13 amino acids.

Remarks on this clone: The CDR3 end is not reached by the read, which stops 3 residues before it; the germline J gene fills it in. V usage is TRBV5-1 and J usage is TRBJ2-2; tentative D call: TRBD1 (5 bases). Germline V lookup: CDR1 SGHRS, CDR2 YFSETQ. There are 14 residues in the CDR3. The covered CDR3 bases are TGCGCCAGCAGCTTGGGTCAGGGTAGTTCACCG. Its translation: CASSLGQGSSP. The whole CDR3 is CASSLGQGSSPLFF.

As to this clone: The missing CDR3 end, 3 residues past where the read stops, is filled in from the germline J gene. The chain has TRBV20-1 and TRBJ1-3; tentative D call: TRBD1 (5 bases). Germline CDR1 DFQATT, CDR2 SNEGSKA (reference sequence). The CDR3 totals 17 residues. Trimming shortened V by 1 base and J by 4 bases, and 20 bases separated the two germline ends. The CDR3 bases that were read are TGCAGTGCTAGAGGCACAGGAGGGGAGTTGAAAGGAAACACC. It codes for CSARGTGGELKGNT. In full, the CDR3 is CSARGTGGELKGNTIYF.

Incomplete CDR3 DNA: TGTGCCATCAGTGGAACAGCGAACACCGGGGAG. Its translation: CAISGTANTGE. The whole CDR3 region reads CAISGTANTGELFF. This chain connects TRBV10-3 to TRBJ2-2, with unresolved D. The CDR3 extends 3 residues past the end of the read, so its final part is completed from the germline J gene. The CDR3 is 14 amino acids. Trimming stripped 4 bases from V and 0 bases from J, with 6 bases between. Germline CDR1 reads ENHRY; CDR2 reads SYGVKD.

Worth noting for this clone: Read data end 3 residues before the CDR3 end; the end is taken from the germline J gene. The genes are TRBV30 and TRBJ1-2; D unclear. The CDR3 has 14 amino acids. Germline V CDR1 and CDR2: GTSNPN, SVGIG (reference sequence). CDR3 DNA (partial): TGTGCCTGTACAACTAGCGGCTACTCCTACGAC. Its translation: CACTTSGYSYD. The whole CDR3 is CACTTSGYSYDYTF.

A word on this clone: The read ends 3 residues early relative to the CDR3; the germline J gene fills the gap. This chain links TRBV12-5 with TRBJ2-3, with TRBD1 identical over 8 bases. The V and J ends lost 7 bases and 1 base, in that order; junction bases with no gene match: 7. Looked up from germline, CDR1 is LGHNT and CDR2 is FRNRAP. The CDR3 runs 15 residues. Incomplete CDR3 DNA: TGTGCTAGTGAAACCGGGACAGGAGGCACAGATACG. This gives the protein CASETGTGGTDT. The entire CDR3 protein reads CASETGTGGTDTQYF.

Regarding this clone: From the germline J gene comes the end of the CDR3, since the read stops 3 residues before it. V usage is TRBV6-2 or TRBV6-3 and J usage is TRBJ1-1, with TRBD1 matching over 7 bases. This CDR3 comprises 14 residues. Germline V lookup: CDR1 MNHEY, CDR2 SVGEGT. V was clipped by 5 bases and J by 2 bases; unmatched bases: 5. This CDR3 is CASSKAGGNTEAFF. The part of the CDR3 DNA that was read is TGTGCCAGCAGTAAAGCAGGGGGTAACACTGAA.

In the case of this clone: The read gets to within 3 residues of the CDR3 end, and the germline J gene fills in the rest. The chain joins TRBV7-6 to TRBJ1-1; D gene ambiguous. The germline CDR1 and CDR2 sequences are SGHVS and FNYEAQ. The CDR3 has 15 residues. Trimming stripped 1 base from V and 0 bases from J, with 9 bases between. The CDR3 protein is CASSLGSTMNTEAFF. The part of the CDR3 DNA that was read is TGTGCCAGCAGCTTAGGATCTACGATGAACACTGAA.